This TCR beta chain was sequenced in a study of cytomegalovirus exposure and HLA in healthy donors. Study information: Unique TCRs numbering around 80 million, obtained from HLA-typed donors, made up an early data release. General study results and limits: Earlier results showed most TCR beta V segments being productive about 87% or about 30% of the time. For most TCR sequences rarity was the rule, although some public TCRs occurred in many donors. The likely origin of a cluster of highly shared sequence variants was a sequencing artifact.

The PCR employed 60 Vbeta primers together with 13 Jbeta primers. The assay was immunoSEQ multiplex PCR, and TCRdb's table has in-frame clones only and misses some. Here the sample table reports about 140,000 clones. As concerns this clone: The antigen is not known.

The V end lost 4 bases, the J end lost 5 bases, and 17 bases lay between the germline ends. The CDR3 contains 15 residues. Germline values: CDR1 MNHEY, CDR2 SVGAGI. Sequencing was performed on PBMCs. V and J are TRBV6-5 and TRBJ1-2; D is possibly TRBD1 (6 bases). This clonotype originated in a man aged 40-50 years in good health and CMV-seronegative. CDR3 bases: TGTGCCAGCAGTTCTCGGACAGAAACCTTTTATGGCTACACCTTC. It specifies CASSSRTETFYGYTF.